These 31 T cell receptor beta chains originate from one sample sequenced in a study of cytomegalovirus exposure and HLA in healthy donors. Primers included in the PCR were 60 Vbeta and 13 Jbeta primers. The protocol was immunoSEQ multiplex PCR, while the TCRdb copy is restricted to in-frame clones and leaves out a portion. The sample yields about 200,000 clones, 81% seen once. Sequenced sample: PBMCs. The source is a man aged 35-49 years in good health and CMV-seropositive.

V gene TRBV5-6 combines with J gene TRBJ2-5; tentatively, D is TRBD2 (5 bases). V was cut by 4 bases and J by 6 bases, with 13 bases left in between. The CDR3 runs to 13 residues. Germline V gene data show CDR1 as SGHDT and CDR2 as YYEEEE. Written as DNA, the CDR3 is TGTGCCAGCAGCCCCGGACTTAAAAAGACCCAGTACTTC. It codes for CASSPGLKKTQYF.

V gene TRBV6-5 combines with J gene TRBJ2-3; 12 bases match TRBD2. The CDR3 is 16 amino acids. J gave up 2 bases and V 4 bases, and 4 bases lay outside the gene matches. Germline V CDR1 and CDR2: MNHEY, SVGAGI. CDR3 nucleotides: TGTGCCAGCAGTTCAGGGACTAGCGGGTACACAGATACGCAGTATTTT. This gives the protein CASSSGTSGYTDTQYF.

CDR3 coding DNA: TGCGCCAGCAGCTTACTAGCGGAGTTCACAGATACGCAGTATTTT. Its translation is CASSLLAEFTDTQYF. The rearrangement links TRBV5-1 to TRBJ2-3; 8 nucleotides line up with TRBD2. The V gene end was trimmed by 2 bases and the J gene end by 2 bases; junction bases not matched to a gene: 4. The CDR3 is 15 amino acids. Germline loops: CDR1 SGHRS, CDR2 YFSETQ. The full variable domain, completed using reference TRBV5-1 and TRBJ2-3, is KAGVTQTPRYLIKTRGQQVTLSCSPISGHRSVSWYQQTPGQGLQFLFEYFSETQRNKGNFPGRFSGRQFSNSRSEMNVSTLELGDSALYLCASSLLAEFTDTQYFGPGTRLTVL.

The chain joins TRBV6-6 to TRBJ2-7, with 8 bases matching TRBD1. The CDR3 spans 13 residues. The V gene end was trimmed by 4 bases and the J gene end by 2 bases; junction bases not matched to a gene: 1. CDR1 is MNHNY and CDR2 is SVGAGI in the germline V gene (reference sequence). In DNA form, the CDR3 reads TGTGCCAGCAGTTGCAGGGGGCCCTACGAGCAGTACTTC. Translated, it gives CASSCRGPYEQYF.

In its sample, this clone was seen a few times. The chain has TRBV5-8 and TRBJ1-3; 7 bases map to TRBD1. The CDR3 totals 15 residues. Germline V lookup: CDR1 SGHTS, CDR2 YDEGEE. V shed 2 bases and J 4 bases; nucleotides not matched to a gene: 6. The CDR3 sequence: CASSFAGTAGNTIYF. The CDR3 nucleotides read TGTGCCAGCAGCTTTGCAGGGACAGCGGGAAACACCATATATTTT.

This clone has just one count. The chain recombines TRBV9 with TRBJ1-2; TRBD1 aligns across 8 bases. The V gene end was trimmed by 6 bases and the J gene end by 7 bases; junction bases not matched to a gene: 11. The germline V gene encodes CDR1 SGDLS and CDR2 YYNGEE. This CDR3 is built from 14 residues. The CDR3 DNA is TGTGCCAGCACCCACAGGGGGGGATTCGGTGGCTACACCTTC. Amino acids: CASTHRGGFGGYTF.

The chain couples TRBV5-4 to TRBJ2-3; TRBD2 matches 14 bases. The CDR3 covers 18 residues. V was clipped by 0 bases and J by 3 bases; unmatched bases: 6. CDR1 is SGHNT, CDR2 YYREEE, per germline (reference sequence). As DNA, the CDR3 is TGTGCCAGCAGCTTGGGACTAGCGGGGGGGCCAGCGACAGATACGCAGTATTTT. Translation gives CASSLGLAGGPATDTQYF.

The gene calls are TRBV19 and TRBJ1-5; D perhaps matches TRBD1 (6 bases). Germline CDR1 is LNHDA and CDR2 is SQIVND (reference sequence). Trimming removed 5 bases at V and 6 bases at J, with 17 bases between. This CDR3 is built from 15 residues. In DNA form, the CDR3 reads TGTGCCAGTAGTGCCCGGGACATAGGCAGTCAGCCCCAGCATTTT. Encoded protein: CASSARDIGSQPQHF. Full variable domain (rest looked up from reference TRBV19 and TRBJ1-5): DGGITQSPKYLFRKEGQNVTLSCEQNLNHDAMYWYRQDPGQGLRLIYYSQIVNDFQKGDIAEGYSVSREKKESFPLTVTSAQKNPTAFYLCASSARDIGSQPQHFGDGTRLSIL.

The chain carries TRBV7-9 and TRBJ1-4; 10 bases match TRBD1. The length of the CDR3 is 15 residues. Germline V lookup: CDR1 SEHNR, CDR2 FQNEAQ (reference sequence). V was clipped by 5 bases and J by 5 bases; unmatched bases: 5. The CDR3 is CASSKLTGGNEKLFF. In DNA form, the CDR3 reads TGTGCCAGCAGCAAATTGACAGGGGGCAATGAAAAACTGTTTTTT.

In this sample, this clone turned up a few times. The rearrangement joins TRBV11-2 to TRBJ2-7; D unclear. Germline lookup yields CDR1 SGHAT and CDR2 FQNNGV. The CDR3 covers 16 residues. Trimming took 1 base from V and 5 from J, leaving 18 bases between them. The DNA for the CDR3 is TGTGCCAGCAGCTTAGGAAGCAGACGGTGGGCAAACGAGCAGTACTTC. It yields the protein CASSLGSRRWANEQYF.

This chain joins TRBV5-4 and TRBJ2-3, with 7 bases lining up with TRBD2. Germline V lookup: CDR1 SGHNT, CDR2 YYREEE (reference sequence). The CDR3 spans 15 residues. With 4 bases clipped from V and 4 bases from J, the junction kept 9 bases outside the gene matches. This CDR3 reads CASSRDYLVADTQYF. The CDR3 nucleotides are TGTGCCAGCAGCCGGGACTACTTAGTTGCAGATACGCAGTATTTT.

The chain uses TRBV5-1 and TRBJ1-4; D remains ambiguous. The length of the CDR3 is 15 residues. In germline, CDR1 is SGHRS, CDR2 YFSETQ. Trimming removed 0 bases from V and 3 bases from J, with 9 bases in between. The CDR3 region is CASSLGESANEKLFF. The CDR3 region has the DNA TGCGCCAGCAGCTTGGGGGAGTCGGCTAATGAAAAACTGTTTTTT.

This chain connects TRBV6-1 to TRBJ1-6, with D possibly matching TRBD1 (6 bases). CDR1 is MNHNS, CDR2 SASEGT, per germline. Trimming left V 7 bases short and J 7 bases short, with 14 bases between. The CDR3 has 14 residues. Written as DNA, the CDR3 is TGTGCCAGCAACCCAGGGGTTTCAAATTCACCCCTCCACTTT. It specifies CASNPGVSNSPLHF.

The chain couples TRBV10-3 to TRBJ2-1, with TRBD1 matching over 10 bases. V lost 6 bases and J lost 0; bases outside the gene matches: 11. Germline CDR1 is ENHRY and CDR2 is SYGVKD. The CDR3 is 18 residues long. The CDR3: CAIRGTGEAESSYNEQFF. CDR3 sequence (DNA): TGTGCCATCAGGGGGACAGGGGAGGCCGAAAGCTCCTACAATGAGCAGTTCTTC.

The V and J genes are TRBV27 and TRBJ2-7; 7 nucleotides agree with TRBD1. The V gene end was trimmed by 6 bases and the J gene end by 2 bases; junction bases not matched to a gene: 4. The length of the CDR3 is 13 residues. CDR1 and CDR2 from the germline V gene are MNHEY and SMNVEV (reference sequence). The CDR3 DNA follows: TGTGCCAGCAGGAGACAGGGAACCTACGAGCAGTACTTC. Translating gives CASRRQGTYEQYF.

The V call is TRBV5-1, the J call TRBJ1-1; D remains ambiguous. Germline CDR1 and CDR2: SGHRS and YFSETQ. V lost 2 bases, J lost 5 bases, and 16 bases lay in between. The CDR3 has 15 amino acids. CDR3 coding DNA: TGCGCCAGCAGCTTCGACCGCGGCCGAGGGACTGAAGCTTTCTTT. Encoded protein: CASSFDRGRGTEAFF.

J is TRBJ1-1 and V is TRBV11-2, with D maybe TRBD1 (5 bases). Trimming cost V 4 bases and J 4 bases, with 13 bases left between them. The CDR3 totals 14 residues. Germline V gene lookup returns CDR1 SGHAT and CDR2 FQNNGV. The CDR3 nucleotides read TGTGCCAGCAGCTACACCGACAGAGGCACTGAAGCTTTCTTT. This gives the protein CASSYTDRGTEAFF.

This chain uses TRBV15 with TRBJ1-5, with D unresolved. This CDR3 is built from 15 residues. V was shortened by 1 base and J by 0 bases, with 7 bases between the two germline ends. Germline values: CDR1 LNHNV, CDR2 YYDKDF (reference sequence). This CDR3 is CATSRAEYSNQPQHF. The CDR3 DNA reads as TGTGCCACCAGCAGAGCGGAGTATAGCAATCAGCCCCAGCATTTT.

The CDR3 DNA sequence: TGTGCCACCAGCGGACGGGGGGGCAGAGATACGCAGTATTTT. Translated: CATSGRGGRDTQYF. The chain is built from TRBV15 and TRBJ2-3, with 8 bases lining up with TRBD2. CDR3 size: 14 residues. Trimming at V came to 5 bases and at J to 5 bases, leaving 6 bases not matched to a gene. Germline values: CDR1 LNHNV, CDR2 YYDKDF (reference sequence). The variable domain in full, completed from reference TRBV15 and TRBJ2-3, reads DAMVIQNPRYQVTQFGKPVTLSCSQTLNHNVMYWYQQKSSQAPKLLFHYYDKDFNNEADTPDNFQSRRPNTSFCFLDIRSPGLGDTAMYLCATSGRGGRDTQYFGPGTRLTVL.

The CDR3 loop reads CASSRTGGRLSNQPQHF. The DNA for the CDR3 is TGTGCCAGCAGCAGGACAGGGGGGCGCCTGAGCAATCAGCCCCAGCATTTT. The genes are TRBV2 and TRBJ1-5; TRBD1 agrees at 10 bases. Germline CDR1 SNHLY, CDR2 FYNNEI. There are 17 residues in the CDR3. J gave up 1 base and V 6 bases, and 9 bases lay outside the gene matches.

The rearrangement uses TRBV7-9 and TRBJ1-4, with 11 bases fitting TRBD1. Trimming removed 5 bases from V and 8 bases from J; junction bases left unmatched: 4. This CDR3 is 14 amino acids long. In germline, CDR1 is SEHNR, CDR2 FQNEAQ (reference sequence). In nucleotides, the CDR3 is TGTGCCAGCAGCAAGGGACAGGGGGGAGAAAAACTGTTTTTT. This translates into CASSKGQGGEKLFF.

J is TRBJ1-5 and V is TRBV28, with D perhaps matching TRBD1 (6 bases). V lost 8 bases and J 4 bases, leaving 30 bases between the germline ends. CDR1 is MDHEN and CDR2 is SYDVKM in the germline V gene. This CDR3 is built from 19 residues. The CDR3 region is CASALGSTVEGGENQPQHF. The CDR3 coding sequence is TGTGCCAGCGCCTTGGGCAGTACCGTGGAAGGGGGTGAGAATCAGCCCCAGCATTTT.

V is TRBV6-6 and J is TRBJ1-1; 11 positions match TRBD1. Looked up from germline, CDR1 is MNHNY and CDR2 is SVGAGI (reference sequence). The CDR3 consists of 15 residues. V trimming: 10 bases; J trimming: 5 bases; junction bases outside the gene matches: 12. The CDR3 nucleotides read TGTGCCACCACTCCACTCGGGACAGGGGGGACTGAAGCTTTCTTT. Translating it yields CATTPLGTGGTEAFF.

In this sample, this clone turned up once. The rearrangement uses TRBV5-5 and TRBJ2-6; TRBD1 is a possible D gene (6 bases). The ends were cut back, 0 bases at V and 2 bases at J, with 9 bases in the middle. CDR3 length: 16 amino acids. CDR1 and CDR2 (germline): SGHKS, YYEKEE (reference sequence). CDR3 sequence: CASSLGAGAGANVLTF. Written as DNA, the CDR3 is TGTGCCAGCAGCTTGGGGGCAGGGGCTGGGGCCAACGTCCTGACTTTC.

V is TRBV10-1 and J is TRBJ2-3, with 12 bases aligning to TRBD2. Germline loops: CDR1 WNHNN, CDR2 SYGVQD (reference sequence). The CDR3 is made up of 13 amino acids. Trimming took 8 bases from V and 6 from J; bases not matched to a gene: 3. The CDR3 nucleotides are TGCGCCAGCGGGGGGACTAGCGGGGATACGCAGTATTTT. It yields the protein CASGGTSGDTQYF.

This sequence joins TRBV6-5 and TRBJ2-5; 8 bases align to TRBD1. The J call is doubtful: the DNA matches TRBJ2-7 better. The germline gives CDR1 MNHEY, CDR2 SVGAGI. This CDR3 is 16 amino acids long. CDR3 protein: CASSSHGQGFSYEQYF. The CDR3, as DNA: TGTGCCAGCAGTTCCCACGGACAGGGCTTCTCCTACGAGCAGTACTTC.

V usage is TRBV5-4 and J usage is TRBJ2-5; TRBD1 aligns across 7 bases. Germline CDR1 reads SGHNT; CDR2 reads YYREEE (reference sequence). J lost 5 bases, V lost 0 bases, and 7 bases had no gene match. The CDR3 loop spans 15 amino acids. CDR3 bases: TGTGCCAGCAGCTTGGCCAGGGGGTCGCAGGAGACCCAGTACTTC. Amino acids: CASSLARGSQETQYF. The variable domain in full, completed from reference TRBV5-4 and TRBJ2-5, reads ETGVTQSPTHLIKTRGQQVTLRCSSQSGHNTVSWYQQALGQGPQFIFQYYREEENGRGNFPPRFSGLQFPNYSSELNVNALELDDSALYLCASSLARGSQETQYFGPGTRLLVL.

This sequence joins TRBV27 and TRBJ1-1; D perhaps matches TRBD1 (5 bases). This CDR3 contains 14 residues. The V and J ends lost 6 bases and 4 bases respectively, with 15 bases between them. Germline assignment: CDR1 MNHEY and CDR2 SMNVEV (reference sequence). As DNA, the CDR3 is TGTGCCAGCAGGACGGCCACAAGGGGCACTGAAGCTTTCTTT. Amino acid sequence: CASRTATRGTEAFF.

The V gene is TRBV5-1, the J gene TRBJ2-7, with TRBD2 identical over 8 bases. This CDR3 spans 14 amino acids. Germline V gene data show CDR1 as SGHRS and CDR2 as YFSETQ. Trimming cost V 4 bases and J 4 bases; bases outside gene matches: 7. This chain's CDR3 is CASSGGTSSYEQYF. CDR3 coding DNA: TGCGCCAGCAGCGGGGGGACTAGTTCGTACGAGCAGTACTTC.

This clone occurred once. The genes are TRBV28 and TRBJ2-7; D may be TRBD2 (5 bases). The V and J ends lost 7 bases and 0 bases respectively, with 16 bases between them. This CDR3 comprises 15 residues. Germline CDR1 MDHEN, CDR2 SYDVKM. The CDR3 here is CASISGSSGSYEQYF. DNA for the CDR3: TGTGCCAGCATCTCGGGCTCAAGCGGCTCCTACGAGCAGTACTTC. Based on the CDR3 plus reference TRBV28 and TRBJ2-7, the full variable domain is DVKVTQSSRYLVKRTGEKVFLECVQDMDHENMFWYRQDPGLGLRLIYFSYDVKMKEKGDIPEGYSVSREKKERFSLILESASTNQTSMYLCASISGSSGSYEQYFGPGTRLTVT.

This chain links TRBV27 with TRBJ1-1; tentatively, D is TRBD1 (6 bases). The CDR3 runs to 15 residues. The ends were cut back, 4 bases at V and 0 bases at J, with 12 bases in the middle. Germline V gene sequence: CDR1 MNHEY, CDR2 SMNVEV (reference sequence). The CDR3 sequence: CASSSDRLMNTEAFF. The CDR3 DNA reads as TGTGCCAGCAGTTCGGACAGACTTATGAACACTGAAGCTTTCTTT.